This entry describes one T cell receptor (beta chain). The sample is drawn from a study of T cells after somatic rescue of genetic block. Only in-frame clones appear in the TCRdb table, and some are missing; sequencing was by immunoSEQ multiplex PCR. Of approximately 88,000 clones in the sample, over 80% were seen once. CDR1 is SEHNR, CDR2 FQNEAQ, per germline (reference sequence). V was clipped by 8 bases and J by 2 bases, with 9 bases between them. This CDR3 region has 13 residues. The receptor was isolated from a woman younger than 30. Material for sequencing was peripheral blood mononuclear cells (PBMCs). The chain joins TRBV7-9 to TRBJ2-2, with D perhaps TRBD2 (6 bases). CDR3 bases: TGTGCCAGCTCCGGGAGAAACACCGGGGAGCTGTTTTTT. Its protein product is CASSGRNTGELFF. Filled out from reference TRBV7-9 and TRBJ2-2, the complete variable domain reads DTGVSQNPRHKITKRGQNVTFRCDPISEHNRLYWYRQTLGQGPEFLTYFQNEAQLEKSRLLSDRFSAERPKGSFSTLEIQRTEQGDSAMYLCASSGRNTGELFFGEGSRLTVL.